These 15 T cell receptor beta chains came from one sample sequenced in a study of T cell changes during pregnancy in multiple sclerosis. Data came from immunoSEQ multiplex PCR; TCRdb stores just in-frame clones and leaves some out. The sample includes some 96,000 clones, 92% of them seen just once. Here the sequenced sample was peripheral blood, taken after pregnancy. The receptors originated from a female donor with multiple sclerosis, enrolled in a pregnancy study.

Here the CDR3 DNA reads TGTGCCAGCAGCCGACAGGGGATCCTCACCGGGGAGCTGTTTTTT. Protein product: CASSRQGILTGELFF. The chain recombines TRBV6-1 with TRBJ2-2, with TRBD1 matching 8 bases. The CDR3 length is 15 residues. Germline CDR1 is MNHNS and CDR2 is SASEGT. The V segment lost 6 bases and the J segment 4 bases; nucleotides outside the gene matches: 7.

This chain joins TRBV16 and TRBJ1-1; 9 positions agree with TRBD1. Unmatched junction bases numbered 2, after V lost 0 bases and J lost 6 bases. Germline loops: CDR1 KGHSY, CDR2 FQNENV. The CDR3 has 14 amino acids. CDR3: CASSQSTGGAEAFF. DNA for the CDR3: TGTGCCAGCAGCCAATCGACAGGGGGTGCTGAAGCTTTCTTT.

In its sample, this clone was seen once. The chain joins TRBV19 to TRBJ2-7; D perhaps matches TRBD2 (5 bases). The CDR3 consists of 15 residues. CDR1 is LNHDA, CDR2 SQIVND, per germline (reference sequence). V was cut by 1 base and J by 7 bases, with 17 bases left in between. The CDR3 region is CASSIAGGFGGEQYF. CDR3 in DNA: TGTGCCAGTAGTATAGCGGGCGGGTTCGGCGGTGAGCAGTACTTC. Complete variable domain (other parts from reference TRBV19 and TRBJ2-7): DGGITQSPKYLFRKEGQNVTLSCEQNLNHDAMYWYRQDPGQGLRLIYYSQIVNDFQKGDIAEGYSVSREKKESFPLTVTSAQKNPTAFYLCASSIAGGFGGEQYFGPGTRLTVT.

The V and J genes are TRBV6-1 and TRBJ2-6, with 9 nucleotides matching TRBD1. J lost 3 bases, V lost 4 bases, and 10 bases had no gene match. The CDR3 consists of 18 residues. CDR1 MNHNS and CDR2 SASEGT come from the germline V gene. The CDR3 sequence is CASSGTGVQLFGANVLTF. The CDR3 DNA follows: TGTGCCAGCAGTGGGACAGGGGTCCAACTCTTTGGGGCCAACGTCCTGACTTTC.

This clone was observed once. The chain has TRBV7-9 and TRBJ1-2; 11 bases line up with TRBD1. The germline V gene has CDR1 SEHNR and CDR2 FQNEAQ (reference sequence). After removal of 5 bases from V and 4 bases from J, the junction contained 3 bases not matched to a gene. The CDR3 is made up of 14 amino acids. The CDR3 region has the DNA TGTGCCAGCAGCCCGGGGACAGGGGGCTATGGCTACACCTTC. Translation gives CASSPGTGGYGYTF.

This chain joins TRBV9 and TRBJ2-1, with D perhaps matching TRBD1 (6 bases). V was shortened by 0 bases and J by 7 bases, with 14 bases between the two germline ends. Germline V lookup: CDR1 SGDLS, CDR2 YYNGEE. The CDR3 runs to 15 residues. CDR3: CASSVASQGMNEQFF. The CDR3 DNA follows: TGTGCCAGCAGCGTAGCGTCCCAGGGGATGAATGAGCAGTTCTTC.

V gene TRBV5-1 combines with J gene TRBJ1-1; D remains unclear. The CDR3 is made up of 16 amino acids. Trimming left V 1 base short and J 4 bases short, with 17 bases between. The germline V gene encodes CDR1 SGHRS and CDR2 YFSETQ. CDR3 loop: CASSLSGGVVGTEAFF. In DNA form, the CDR3 reads TGCGCCAGCAGCTTGTCGGGCGGGGTTGTAGGCACTGAAGCTTTCTTT.

The chain couples TRBV14 to TRBJ2-1, with 11 bases aligning to TRBD1. This CDR3 spans 16 amino acids. The V gene end was trimmed by 6 bases and the J gene end by 6 bases; junction bases not matched to a gene: 10. Germline CDR1 reads SGHDN; CDR2 reads FVKESK. Written as DNA, the CDR3 is TGTGCCAGCAGAGAAAGCGGACAGGGGGCAATCAATGAGCAGTTCTTC. Its protein is CASRESGQGAINEQFF.

The rearrangement uses TRBV5-8 and TRBJ1-5; 7 bases are shared with TRBD1. The trim removed 6 bases at V and 6 bases at J, leaving 6 bases unmatched. The CDR3 loop spans 13 amino acids. Germline V CDR1 and CDR2: SGHTS, YDEGEE. CDR3: CASNPTGLQPQHF. CDR3 coding DNA: TGTGCCAGCAACCCGACAGGGCTTCAGCCCCAGCATTTT.

The rearrangement links TRBV7-9 to TRBJ1-1; weak D call: TRBD1 (5 bases). CDR3 length: 14 residues. V lost 3 bases, J lost 1 base, and 9 bases lay in between. In germline, CDR1 is SEHNR, CDR2 FQNEAQ (reference sequence). The CDR3 nucleotides are TGTGCCAGCAGCTTCCTAGACAGGAACACTGAAGCTTTCTTT. Its translation is CASSFLDRNTEAFF.

This chain connects TRBV28 to TRBJ1-5; a weak D match, TRBD1 (6 bases). The V gene lost 10 bases and the J gene lost 6 bases, with 16 bases spanning the gap. The CDR3 covers 13 residues. From germline, CDR1 is MDHEN and CDR2 SYDVKM. The CDR3 sequence is CATTRGATQPQHF. The CDR3 coding sequence is TGTGCCACCACCCGGGGGGCAACTCAGCCCCAGCATTTT.

The genes are TRBV13 and TRBJ2-7; possible D gene TRBD1, 6 bases. This CDR3 comprises 11 residues. Germline V CDR1 and CDR2: PRHDT, FYEKMQ (reference sequence). V lost 5 bases, J lost 12 bases, and 14 bases lay in between. CDR3 coding DNA: TGTGCCAGCAGCACCAACAGGGTAAGGTACTTC. Translation gives CASSTNRVRYF.

The chain carries TRBV5-6 and TRBJ1-2, with a weak D call TRBD1 (6 bases). Germline V CDR1 and CDR2: SGHDT, YYEEEE. CDR3 length equals 16 residues. V lost 1 base and J lost 8, with 21 bases in between. CDR3 region: CASSLWGGGPTRGYTF. In nucleotides, the CDR3 is TGTGCCAGCAGCTTGTGGGGCGGGGGGCCTACGAGGGGCTACACCTTC. The complete variable domain, with remaining parts taken from reference TRBV5-6 and TRBJ1-2, reads DAGVTQSPTHLIKTRGQQVTLRCSPKSGHDTVSWYQQALGQGPQFIFQYYEEEERQRGNFPDRFSGHQFPNYSSELNVNALLLGDSALYLCASSLWGGGPTRGYTFGSGTRLTVV.

The V call is TRBV5-1, the J call TRBJ1-2; D gene ambiguous. Trimming pared 4 bases from V and 6 bases from J, leaving 10 bases between. Germline lookup yields CDR1 SGHRS and CDR2 YFSETQ. The CDR3 runs 12 residues. The CDR3 nucleotides are TGCGCCAGCAGCCCCGACTCGGATGGCTACACCTTC. As protein: CASSPDSDGYTF. The whole variable domain, filled in from reference TRBV5-1 and TRBJ1-2, reads KAGVTQTPRYLIKTRGQQVTLSCSPISGHRSVSWYQQTPGQGLQFLFEYFSETQRNKGNFPGRFSGRQFSNSRSEMNVSTLELGDSALYLCASSPDSDGYTFGSGTRLTVV.

This clone was observed a handful of times. The CDR3 sequence: CAISDPGEGDYGYTF. CDR3 coding DNA: TGTGCCATCAGTGACCCGGGGGAGGGGGACTATGGCTACACCTTC. The J gene is TRBJ1-2, the V gene TRBV10-3; D is possibly TRBD1 (6 bases). Germline CDR1 is ENHRY and CDR2 is SYGVKD. The ends were cut back, 3 bases at V and 3 bases at J, with 14 bases in the middle. The CDR3 runs to 15 residues.